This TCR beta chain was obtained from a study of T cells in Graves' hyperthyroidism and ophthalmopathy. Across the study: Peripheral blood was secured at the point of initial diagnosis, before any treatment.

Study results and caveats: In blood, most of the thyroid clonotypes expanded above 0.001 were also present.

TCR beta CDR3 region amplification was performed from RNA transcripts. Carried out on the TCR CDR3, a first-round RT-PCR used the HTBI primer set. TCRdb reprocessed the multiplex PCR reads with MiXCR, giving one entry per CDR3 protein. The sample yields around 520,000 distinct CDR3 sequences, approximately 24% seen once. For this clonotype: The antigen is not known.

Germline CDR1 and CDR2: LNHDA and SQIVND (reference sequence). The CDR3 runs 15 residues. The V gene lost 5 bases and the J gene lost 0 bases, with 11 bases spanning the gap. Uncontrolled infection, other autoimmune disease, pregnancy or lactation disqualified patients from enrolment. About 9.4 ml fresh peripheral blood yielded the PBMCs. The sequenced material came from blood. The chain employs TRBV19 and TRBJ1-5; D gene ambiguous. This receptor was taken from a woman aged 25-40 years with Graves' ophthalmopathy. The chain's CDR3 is CASSEQIYSNQPQHF. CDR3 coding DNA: TGTGCCAGTAGTGAGCAGATCTATAGCAATCAGCCCCAGCATTTT.